This T cell receptor (beta chain) stems from a study of graft-versus-host responses after intestinal transplantation. Whole-study context: Tacrolimus and steroids were given for around 3 years to all recipients after anti-thymocyte globulin induction.

Of note for this clone: The antigen is undetermined.

V was pared by 0 bases and J by 6 bases, with 5 bases of the junction left unmatched. Germline V lookup: CDR1 SGHRS, CDR2 YFSETQ. CDR3 length equals 15 residues. TCRdb's table, derived via immunoSEQ multiplex PCR, lists solely in-frame clones and lacks some. The repertoire has tens of thousands of clones, about 89% of them found once; the top ten carry about 2.1%. Overall study findings and caveats: GvH clonotypes were identified within recipient marrow, with a subset emerging first in ileum or blood. After transplant, early declines in HvG clones were associated with peak levels of circulating GvH clones.

The clonotype was recovered from a human patient who received an intestinal transplant, so some T cells may come from the graft donor. This chain connects TRBV5-1 to TRBJ1-1; the match to TRBD1 covers 10 bases. The starting material was PBMCs, obtained approximately 300 days after intestinal transplant. The chain's CDR3 is CASSLVTGGDSEAFF. DNA for the CDR3: TGCGCCAGCAGCTTGGTGACAGGGGGCGATTCTGAAGCTTTCTTT.